These 14 T cell receptor beta chains came from one sample sequenced in a study of blood T cell repertoires in COVID-19. Profiling relied on immunoSEQ multiplex PCR, and the TCRdb table lists in-frame clones only, not all of them. The table includes over 200,000 clones, approximately 86% detected once. The sequenced sample consisted of peripheral blood. The receptors were gathered from a man between 35 and 55 years old who had recovered from COVID-19.

The CDR3 loop reads CASSVAGNYGYTF. Written as DNA, the CDR3 is TGTGCCAGCAGCGTAGCGGGGAACTATGGCTACACCTTC. This chain uses TRBV9 with TRBJ1-2, with D unresolved. There are 13 residues in the CDR3. V shed 0 bases and J shed 2 bases, with 5 bases lying between them. Germline loops: CDR1 SGDLS, CDR2 YYNGEE. Based on the CDR3 plus reference TRBV9 and TRBJ1-2, the full variable domain is DSGVTQTPKHLITATGQRVTLRCSPRSGDLSVYWYQQSLDQGLQFLIQYYNGEERAKGNILERFSAQQFPDLHSELNLSSLELGDSALYFCASSVAGNYGYTFGSGTRLTVV.

V usage is TRBV5-1 and J usage is TRBJ2-1; 11 bases fit TRBD2. Germline values: CDR1 SGHRS, CDR2 YFSETQ. CDR3 size: 15 residues. J was trimmed by 8 bases and V by 2 bases; bases with no gene match: 6. The DNA of the CDR3 is TGCGCCAGCAGCTTCCGACTAGCGGGAAGGGATGAGCAGTTCTTC. Encoded protein: CASSFRLAGRDEQFF. Variable domain in full (rest from reference TRBV5-1 and TRBJ2-1): KAGVTQTPRYLIKTRGQQVTLSCSPISGHRSVSWYQQTPGQGLQFLFEYFSETQRNKGNFPGRFSGRQFSNSRSEMNVSTLELGDSALYLCASSFRLAGRDEQFFGPGTRLTVL.

The V call is TRBV4-1, the J call TRBJ2-3; 9 positions agree with TRBD2. This CDR3 region has 17 residues. In germline, CDR1 is MGHRA, CDR2 YSYEKL. V lost 0 bases and J lost 5; bases outside the gene matches: 9. The CDR3 DNA reads as TGCGCCAGCAGCCAAGATGGGGGAGGAGCGGGGGGAGATACGCAGTATTTT. It encodes CASSQDGGGAGGDTQYF.

The CDR3 spells CATSRDVAGASLTDTQYF. Written as DNA, the CDR3 is TGTGCCACCAGCAGAGATGTGGCGGGGGCCTCCTTGACAGATACGCAGTATTTT. V is TRBV15 and J is TRBJ2-3; TRBD2 is a possible D gene (7 bases). Trimming pared 0 bases from V and 3 bases from J, leaving 19 bases between. The length of the CDR3 is 18 residues. Germline CDR1 reads LNHNV; CDR2 reads YYDKDF (reference sequence).

This chain joins TRBV4-3 and TRBJ2-6, with TRBD1 identical over 12 bases. Trimming cost V 4 bases and J 3 bases; bases outside gene matches: 10. The CDR3 consists of 19 residues. Germline V gene sequence: CDR1 LGHNA, CDR2 YSLEER. CDR3 sequence: CASSPTPGQGAFGANVLTF. CDR3 in DNA: TGCGCCAGCAGCCCCACTCCGGGACAGGGGGCTTTTGGGGCCAACGTCCTGACTTTC.

The chain carries TRBV21-1 and TRBJ1-1; the D segment call TRBD1 is taken from the table without a DNA check. TRBV21-1 counts as a pseudogene. This CDR3 spans 16 amino acids. The CDR3 region has the DNA TGTGCCAGCAGCAAGAGGGCCGTCGACAGGGGCACTGAAGCTTTCTTT. Translated, it gives CASSKRAVDRGTEAFF.

In DNA form, the CDR3 reads TGCGCCAGCAACAGAGACAGGGTTGAAAATTCACCCCTCCACTTT. Translation: CASNRDRVENSPLHF. The chain uses TRBV5-1 and TRBJ1-6; 7 bases are shared with TRBD1. The CDR3 sequence is 15 residues long. Germline V CDR1 and CDR2: SGHRS, YFSETQ. The V segment lost 6 bases and the J segment 7 bases; nucleotides outside the gene matches: 10. Combining the CDR3 with reference TRBV5-1 and TRBJ1-6 gives the whole variable domain KAGVTQTPRYLIKTRGQQVTLSCSPISGHRSVSWYQQTPGQGLQFLFEYFSETQRNKGNFPGRFSGRQFSNSRSEMNVSTLELGDSALYLCASNRDRVENSPLHFGNGTRLTVT.

The chain links TRBV5-6 to TRBJ2-7, with TRBD1 matching 9 bases. Trimming removed 1 base from V and 4 bases from J; junction bases left unmatched: 6. The germline V gene has CDR1 SGHDT and CDR2 YYEEEE. CDR3 length equals 15 residues. The CDR3 nucleotides read TGTGCCAGCAGCTTGCCGACAGGGGGATCGTACGAGCAGTACTTC. Its protein product is CASSLPTGGSYEQYF.

J is TRBJ1-1 and V is TRBV6-5, with D possibly TRBD1 on 5 matching bases. The V gene's germline CDR1 is MNHEY and CDR2 SVGAGI. Trimming stripped 5 bases from V and 1 base from J, with 11 bases between. This CDR3 has 14 residues. CDR3: CASSRGTTNTEAFF. CDR3 nucleotides: TGTGCCAGCAGTCGCGGGACGACGAACACTGAAGCTTTCTTT.

The chain combines TRBV6-6 with TRBJ1-4, with D hard to call. This CDR3 comprises 11 residues. Trimming removed 7 bases from V and 4 bases from J, with 4 bases in between. Germline CDR1 MNHNY, CDR2 SVGAGI (reference sequence). Written as DNA, the CDR3 is TGTGCCAGCACCCTTAATGAAAAACTGTTTTTT. This codes for CASTLNEKLFF.

The chain carries TRBV6-6 and TRBJ1-6; no reliable D call. The CDR3 is 14 residues long. Germline V gene sequence: CDR1 MNHNY, CDR2 SVGAGI (reference sequence). V lost 2 bases, J lost 6 bases, and 8 bases lay in between. CDR3 in amino acids: CASSYDRGNSPLHF. DNA of the CDR3: TGTGCCAGCAGTTACGACCGGGGTAATTCACCCCTCCACTTT.

This clone appeared a few times. This rearrangement joins TRBV7-9 to TRBJ2-5; 7 bases align to TRBD1. This CDR3 comprises 19 residues. CDR1 is SEHNR, CDR2 FQNEAQ, per germline (reference sequence). Unmatched junction bases numbered 16, after V lost 2 bases and J lost 1 base. The chain's CDR3 is CASSLFPWGIGTVQETQYF. CDR3 DNA sequence: TGTGCCAGCAGCTTATTTCCTTGGGGGATTGGGACAGTCCAAGAGACCCAGTACTTC. Combining the CDR3 with reference TRBV7-9 and TRBJ2-5 gives the whole variable domain DTGVSQNPRHKITKRGQNVTFRCDPISEHNRLYWYRQTLGQGPEFLTYFQNEAQLEKSRLLSDRFSAERPKGSFSTLEIQRTEQGDSAMYLCASSLFPWGIGTVQETQYFGPGTRLLVL.

Only one count was recorded for this clone. The chain carries TRBV5-6 and TRBJ2-1; no definite D call. Germline CDR1 reads SGHDT; CDR2 reads YYEEEE. The CDR3 extends over 13 amino acids. V was trimmed by 4 bases and J by 5 bases, leaving 10 bases between them. The CDR3 nucleotides read TGTGCCAGCAGCGTGGTGCGTAACAATGAGCAGTTCTTC. This codes for CASSVVRNNEQFF. Supplemented by reference TRBV5-6 and TRBJ2-1, the full variable domain reads DAGVTQSPTHLIKTRGQQVTLRCSPKSGHDTVSWYQQALGQGPQFIFQYYEEEERQRGNFPDRFSGHQFPNYSSELNVNALLLGDSALYLCASSVVRNNEQFFGPGTRLTVL.

This sequence joins TRBV11-1 and TRBJ2-3; the match to TRBD2 covers 11 bases. CDR1 is SGHAT, CDR2 FQDESV, per germline (reference sequence). J was trimmed by 1 base and V by 6 bases; bases with no gene match: 6. This CDR3 spans 16 amino acids. The CDR3 bases are TGTGCCAGCAGTCCCATTAGCGGGAGGGGCACAGATACGCAGTATTTT. It specifies CASSPISGRGTDTQYF. Supplemented by reference TRBV11-1 and TRBJ2-3, the full variable domain reads EAEVAQSPRYKITEKSQAVAFWCDPISGHATLYWYRQILGQGPELLVQFQDESVVDDSQLPKDRFSAERLKGVDSTLKIQPAELGDSAMYLCASSPISGRGTDTQYFGPGTRLTVL.